This TCR beta chain comes out of a study of T cells in localized non-small cell lung cancer. Whole-study results and caveats: Median detection of top 100 tumor clones in adjacent lung was around 57 clones. Exceeding tumor, uninvolved adjacent lung had the highest T cell clonality. Longer overall survival associated with higher blood T cell density; shorter survival with higher adjacent-lung clonality. Heterogeneity remains possible, as sequencing covered one tumor region only.

A remark on this clone: Antigen: not known.

CDR1 and CDR2 from the germline V gene are MNHEY and SMNVEV (reference sequence). CDR3 length: 15 amino acids. V gave up 6 bases and J gave up 6 bases; unmatched junction bases: 9. The assay was immunoSEQ multiplex PCR, and TCRdb's table has in-frame clones only and misses some. The sample contains approximately 41,000 clones, roughly 90% of which appear only once. The chain carries TRBV27 and TRBJ1-4; TRBD1 agrees at 8 bases. This receptor was taken from a female donor at least 60 years old with stage I squamous cell lung carcinoma. Material: peripheral blood, obtained before any cancer treatment. The CDR3 coding sequence is TGTGCCAGCAGCTCGACGACAGGGGCTCATGAAAAACTGTTTTTT. This encodes CASSSTTGAHEKLFF. Based on the CDR3 plus reference TRBV27 and TRBJ1-4, the full variable domain is EAQVTQNPRYLITVTGKKLTVTCSQNMNHEYMSWYRQDPGLGLRQIYYSMNVEVTDKGDVPEGYKVSRKEKRNFPLILESPSPNQTSLYFCASSSTTGAHEKLFFGSGTQLSVL.